Listed below are T cell receptor beta chains from one sample, sequenced in a study of regulatory T cells in long-lasting Graves disease. TCRdb fed the multiplex PCR reads into MiXCR, producing one record per CDR3 protein. Of a few hundred thousand distinct CDR3 sequences in the sample, around an eighth are singletons; the top ten hold roughly a tenth. A further study also used this sample, focusing on T cells in Graves' hyperthyroidism and ophthalmopathy.

This specimen was peripheral blood mononuclear cells (PBMCs), taken at new diagnosis, from a patient treated with antithyroid drugs. The source is a man aged 25 to 40 with Graves disease. Each CDR3 is given with its conserved first and last residue. The D gene is left open where the match is weak. Clone size, where shown, is once, few, many, or a class for clones that have expanded.

V: TRBV20-1; D: TRBD1; J: TRBJ2-5; size: few; DNA: TGCAGTGCCACCGGGGACAGTCCCCAAGAGACCCAGTACTTC; CDR3: CSATGDSPQETQYF
V: TRBV12-3/TRBV12-4; D: NA; J: TRBJ1-1; size: many; DNA: TGTGCCAGCAGTCCGGAACCGCCAATGAACACTGAAGCTTTCTTT; CDR3: CASSPEPPMNTEAFF
V: TRBV18; D: TRBD1; J: TRBJ2-4; size: once; DNA: TGTGCCAGCTCACCAGGGACAGGGAATACCATTCAGTACTTC; CDR3: CASSPGTGNTIQYF
V: TRBV5-1; D: TRBD1; J: TRBJ1-6; size: NA; DNA: TGCGCCAGCAGCAGTGGGACAGGCTTCTCACCCCTCCACTTT; CDR3: CASSSGTGFSPLHF
V: TRBV20-1; D: NA; J: TRBJ1-5; size: NA; DNA: TGCAGTGCTAGAAGAACAGAACCCTATCAGCCCCAGCATTTT; CDR3: CSARRTEPYQPQHF
V: TRBV7-2; D: TRBD2; J: TRBJ2-1; size: NA; DNA: TGTGCCAGCAGCTTAGAATCCGGGACTAGCGGGATTGACTCCTACAATGAGCAGTTCTTC; CDR3: CASSLESGTSGIDSYNEQFF
V: TRBV18; D: NA; J: TRBJ1-5; size: NA; DNA: TGTGCCAGCTCCCTTAACGGGGATGGCAATCAGCCCCAGCATTTT; CDR3: CASSLNGDGNQPQHF
V: TRBV14; D: TRBD1; J: TRBJ2-7; size: many; DNA: TGTGCCAGCAGCCAAGACTGGGGGCAGGGGGCCACACGTGGCGAGCAGTACTTC; CDR3: CASSQDWGQGATRGEQYF
V: TRBV11-3; D: TRBD1; J: TRBJ2-3; size: many; DNA: TGTGCCAGCAGCTTAGGACAGGGTTCAGATACGCAGTATTTT; CDR3: CASSLGQGSDTQYF
V: TRBV29-1; D: NA; J: TRBJ2-1; size: many; DNA: TGCAGCGTTGGGGGGCCTACGAACTACAATGAGCAGTTCTTC; CDR3: CSVGGPTNYNEQFF